These T cell receptor beta chains were read from a single sample in a study of blood T cells in healthy people across ages. TCRdb reprocessed the 5' RACE reads via MiXCR and lists one record per CDR3 protein. The sample contains hundreds of thousands of distinct CDR3 sequences, roughly half of which appear only once. Sequencing used blood. The source is a woman aged 80 or older in good health. Each CDR3 is given with its conserved first and last residue. The D gene is left open where the match is weak. Clone size, where shown, is once, few, many, or a class for clones that have expanded.

j_call: TRBJ1-5; clone_size: -; d_call: -; v_call: TRBV15; cdr3_aa: CATSRDPATVSNQPQHF; cdr3_nt: TGTGCCACCAGCAGAGATCCCGCGACAGTTAGCAATCAGCCCCAGCATTTT
j_call: TRBJ2-5; clone_size: few; d_call: -; v_call: TRBV30; cdr3_aa: CALGLQETQYF; cdr3_nt: TGTGCCCTAGGGCTACAAGAGACCCAGTACTTC
j_call: TRBJ1-4; clone_size: -; d_call: -; v_call: TRBV28; cdr3_aa: CAIRASNEKLFF; cdr3_nt: TGTGCTATTCGGGCCTCTAATGAAAAACTGTTTTTT
j_call: TRBJ2-5; clone_size: few; d_call: -; v_call: TRBV29-1; cdr3_aa: CSAGGETQYF; cdr3_nt: TGCAGTGCAGGGGGGGAGACCCAATACTTC
j_call: TRBJ1-2; clone_size: -; d_call: -; v_call: TRBV12-3/TRBV12-4; cdr3_aa: CASSFRQAGDYGYTF; cdr3_nt: TGTGCCAGCAGTTTTCGACAGGCTGGGGACTATGGCTACACCTTC
j_call: TRBJ2-5; clone_size: -; d_call: -; v_call: TRBV6-6; cdr3_aa: CASSYFGGEEETQYF; cdr3_nt: TGTGCCAGCAGTTACTTTGGAGGGGAAGAAGAGACCCAGTACTTC
j_call: TRBJ1-1; clone_size: -; d_call: -; v_call: TRBV7-2; cdr3_aa: CASSPASREAFF; cdr3_nt: TGTGCCAGCAGCCCTGCCTCACGTGAAGCTTTCTTT
j_call: TRBJ1-2; clone_size: -; d_call: TRBD1; v_call: TRBV20-1; cdr3_aa: CSSSAPGTGIKGYIF; cdr3_nt: TGCAGTTCTTCAGCCCCCGGGACAGGGATTAAAGGCTACATCTTC
j_call: TRBJ2-4; clone_size: -; d_call: -; v_call: TRBV5-1; cdr3_aa: CASSLDSSEEQYF; cdr3_nt: TGCGCCAGCAGCTTGGACTCCTCTGAGGAGCAGTACTTC
j_call: TRBJ1-4; clone_size: -; d_call: TRBD1; v_call: TRBV20-1; cdr3_aa: CSAPRQGTGEKLFF; cdr3_nt: TGCAGTGCTCCCCGACAGGGGACTGGAGAAAAACTGTTTTTT
j_call: TRBJ2-1; clone_size: -; d_call: -; v_call: TRBV7-2; cdr3_aa: CASSLDRSSYDEQFF; cdr3_nt: TGTGCCAGCAGCTTAGATCGGAGCTCCTACGATGAGCAGTTCTTC
j_call: TRBJ2-3; clone_size: few; d_call: -; v_call: TRBV7-2; cdr3_aa: CASSLGRNIYTDTQYF; cdr3_nt: TGTGCCAGCAGCTTAGGGCGAAACATCTACACAGATACGCAGTATTTT
j_call: TRBJ2-4; clone_size: -; d_call: TRBD2; v_call: TRBV20-1; cdr3_aa: CSARDGGSNIQYF; cdr3_nt: TGCAGTGCTAGGGACGGCGGGAGTAACATTCAGTACTTC
j_call: TRBJ1-5; clone_size: -; d_call: -; v_call: TRBV21-1; cdr3_aa: CAVLTQHF; cdr3_nt: TGTGCCGTCCTTACCCAGCATTTT
j_call: TRBJ2-1; clone_size: -; d_call: TRBD2; v_call: TRBV28; cdr3_aa: CACSFLRAGVNEQFF; cdr3_nt: TGTGCCTGCAGTTTCCTCCGGGCGGGAGTAAATGAGCAGTTCTTC
j_call: TRBJ2-5; clone_size: -; d_call: -; v_call: TRBV4-1; cdr3_aa: CASSQVPEVQGTQYF; cdr3_nt: TGCGCCAGCAGCCAAGTGCCTGAAGTCCAAGGGACCCAGTACTTC
j_call: TRBJ2-1; clone_size: many; d_call: TRBD2; v_call: TRBV7-9; cdr3_aa: CASRGGLAGTNEQFF; cdr3_nt: TGTGCCAGCAGGGGGGGACTAGCGGGGACCAATGAGCAGTTCTTC
j_call: TRBJ1-2; clone_size: few; d_call: -; v_call: TRBV5-8; cdr3_aa: CASTRGIYGYTF; cdr3_nt: TGTGCCTCCACGAGGGGAATCTATGGCTACACCTTC
j_call: TRBJ2-7; clone_size: once; d_call: TRBD2; v_call: TRBV7-9; cdr3_aa: CASSFSGDGEQYF; cdr3_nt: TGTGCCAGCAGCTTCAGCGGGGATGGCGAGCAGTACTTC
j_call: TRBJ2-3; clone_size: many; d_call: -; v_call: TRBV5-1; cdr3_aa: CASSLAATDTQYF; cdr3_nt: TGCGCCAGCAGCTTGGCCGCGACAGATACGCAGTATTTT
j_call: TRBJ2-5; clone_size: -; d_call: TRBD1; v_call: TRBV5-1; cdr3_aa: CASSDRVGQETQYF; cdr3_nt: TGCGCCAGCAGCGACAGGGTTGGCCAAGAGACCCAGTACTTC
j_call: TRBJ2-7; clone_size: -; d_call: -; v_call: TRBV20-1; cdr3_aa: CSARMGSYEQYF; cdr3_nt: TGCAGTGCTCGAATGGGGTCCTACGAGCAGTACTTC
j_call: TRBJ1-1; clone_size: -; d_call: -; v_call: TRBV6-7; cdr3_aa: CASSYGATEPNTEAFF; cdr3_nt: TGTGCCAGCAGTTACGGCGCGACAGAACCGAACACTGAAGCTTTCTTT
j_call: TRBJ2-2; clone_size: -; d_call: TRBD2; v_call: TRBV20-1; cdr3_aa: CSVGGGGELFF; cdr3_nt: TGCAGTGTCGGCGGGGGCGGGGAGCTGTTTTTT
j_call: TRBJ2-3; clone_size: -; d_call: TRBD2; v_call: TRBV12-3/TRBV12-4; cdr3_aa: CASRPGRSGADTQYF; cdr3_nt: TGTGCCAGCAGGCCTGGCAGAAGCGGGGCAGATACGCAGTATTTT
j_call: TRBJ2-7; clone_size: -; d_call: TRBD1; v_call: TRBV29-1; cdr3_aa: CSVEDRTGGVYEQYF; cdr3_nt: TGCAGCGTTGAAGATAGGACAGGGGGCGTTTACGAGCAGTACTTC
j_call: TRBJ1-2; clone_size: -; d_call: -; v_call: TRBV29-1; cdr3_aa: CSVERQVNGYTF; cdr3_nt: TGCAGCGTCGAACGGCAGGTTAATGGCTACACCTTC
j_call: TRBJ1-4; clone_size: few; d_call: TRBD1; v_call: TRBV20-1; cdr3_aa: CSAGQPNEKLFF; cdr3_nt: TGCAGTGCGGGACAGCCTAATGAAAAACTGTTTTTT
j_call: TRBJ2-2; clone_size: few; d_call: -; v_call: TRBV6-6; cdr3_aa: CASRDANTGELFF; cdr3_nt: TGTGCCAGTAGGGACGCTAACACCGGGGAGCTGTTTTTT
j_call: TRBJ2-5; clone_size: many; d_call: -; v_call: TRBV29-1; cdr3_aa: CSTPSVMGETQYF; cdr3_nt: TGCAGCACCCCCTCAGTTATGGGGGAGACCCAGTACTTC
j_call: TRBJ2-1; clone_size: few; d_call: TRBD2; v_call: TRBV4-3; cdr3_aa: CASSQDVAGGYNEQFF; cdr3_nt: TGCGCCAGCAGCCAAGATGTGGCGGGGGGTTACAATGAGCAGTTCTTC
j_call: TRBJ2-5; clone_size: many; d_call: -; v_call: TRBV5-1; cdr3_aa: CASSLRTGSRGTQYF; cdr3_nt: TGCGCCAGCAGCTTACGAACAGGGTCGCGCGGGACCCAGTACTTC
j_call: TRBJ2-5; clone_size: few; d_call: TRBD1; v_call: TRBV12-3/TRBV12-4; cdr3_aa: CASSRGGVDNEQYF; cdr3_nt: TGTGCCAGCAGTCGAGGGGGCGTGGATAATGAGCAGTACTTC
j_call: TRBJ2-1; clone_size: -; d_call: TRBD1; v_call: TRBV14; cdr3_aa: CASSQVESGGKFF; cdr3_nt: TGTGCCAGCAGCCAAGTTGAGTCAGGGGGAAAGTTCTTC
j_call: TRBJ2-3; clone_size: -; d_call: TRBD2; v_call: TRBV7-7; cdr3_aa: CASSSGPSGATDTQYF; cdr3_nt: TGTGCTAGCAGCTCCGGCCCTAGCGGGGCTACAGATACGCAGTATTTT
j_call: TRBJ2-2; clone_size: -; d_call: -; v_call: TRBV7-2; cdr3_aa: CASSTKTRGYTGELFF; cdr3_nt: TGTGCCAGCAGCACTAAAACACGGGGGTACACCGGGGAGCTGTTTTTT
j_call: TRBJ2-7; clone_size: -; d_call: -; v_call: TRBV6-6; cdr3_aa: CASSYFGQSYEQYF; cdr3_nt: TGTGCCAGCAGTTACTTTGGCCAATCCTACGAGCAGTACTTC
j_call: TRBJ1-5; clone_size: -; d_call: -; v_call: TRBV19; cdr3_aa: CASSPQRRRNQPQHF; cdr3_nt: TGTGCCAGTAGTCCCCAAAGGAGACGCAATCAGCCCCAGCATTTT
j_call: TRBJ2-7; clone_size: -; d_call: -; v_call: TRBV5-1; cdr3_aa: CASSLLGLRNEQYF; cdr3_nt: TGCGCCAGCAGCTTATTAGGACTCCGAAATGAGCAGTACTTC
j_call: TRBJ2-2; clone_size: few; d_call: TRBD2; v_call: TRBV10-3; cdr3_aa: CAISPGLGTGELFF; cdr3_nt: TGTGCCATCAGCCCCGGACTAGGCACCGGGGAGCTGTTTTTT
j_call: TRBJ1-2; clone_size: -; d_call: -; v_call: TRBV15; cdr3_aa: CATSNGDRNYGYTF; cdr3_nt: TGTGCCACCAGCAACGGAGACAGAAACTATGGCTACACCTTC
j_call: TRBJ2-1; clone_size: many; d_call: -; v_call: TRBV12-3/TRBV12-4; cdr3_aa: CASSFLTLGFYNEQFF; cdr3_nt: TGTGCCAGCAGTTTTCTTACGCTAGGATTCTACAATGAGCAGTTCTTC
j_call: TRBJ2-6; clone_size: many; d_call: -; v_call: TRBV12-3/TRBV12-4; cdr3_aa: CASSRPSISGANVLTF; cdr3_nt: TGTGCCAGCAGTCGGCCCAGTATATCTGGGGCCAACGTCCTGACTTTC
j_call: TRBJ1-1; clone_size: -; d_call: -; v_call: TRBV10-3; cdr3_aa: CAISEAKGVGTEAFF; cdr3_nt: TGTGCCATCAGTGAGGCTAAAGGGGTGGGCACTGAAGCTTTCTTT
j_call: TRBJ2-1; clone_size: -; d_call: -; v_call: TRBV10-3; cdr3_aa: CAIRVTSRDNEQFF; cdr3_nt: TGTGCCATCCGGGTTACTAGCAGGGACAATGAGCAGTTCTTC
j_call: TRBJ2-2; clone_size: -; d_call: TRBD2; v_call: TRBV9; cdr3_aa: CASSVRSRREGGTGELFF; cdr3_nt: TGTGCCAGCAGCGTACGTTCTCGGCGGGAGGGTGGAACCGGGGAGCTGTTTTTT
j_call: TRBJ1-3; clone_size: -; d_call: TRBD1; v_call: TRBV13; cdr3_aa: CASSSPGQGSGNTIYF; cdr3_nt: TGTGCCAGCAGCTCCCCGGGACAGGGCTCTGGAAACACCATATATTTT
j_call: TRBJ2-2; clone_size: -; d_call: -; v_call: TRBV20-1; cdr3_aa: CSARGLVPGELFF; cdr3_nt: TGCAGTGCTAGAGGACTAGTTCCCGGGGAGCTGTTTTTT
j_call: TRBJ2-3; clone_size: -; d_call: -; v_call: TRBV9; cdr3_aa: CASGGTATDTQYF; cdr3_nt: TGTGCCAGCGGCGGGACAGCCACAGATACGCAGTATTTT
j_call: TRBJ2-7; clone_size: -; d_call: TRBD2; v_call: TRBV29-1; cdr3_aa: CSVEDRGGSSYEQYF; cdr3_nt: TGCAGCGTTGAAGATCGGGGGGGAAGCTCCTACGAGCAGTACTTC
j_call: TRBJ2-4; clone_size: many; d_call: -; v_call: TRBV21-1; cdr3_aa: CASSNLITLTTAKNIQYF; cdr3_nt: TGTGCCAGCAGCAATCTCATTACCCTGACTACAGCCAAAAACATTCAGTACTTC
j_call: TRBJ2-5; clone_size: few; d_call: -; v_call: TRBV20-1; cdr3_aa: CSANPLARETQYF; cdr3_nt: TGCAGTGCTAACCCCCTAGCGCGAGAGACCCAGTACTTC
j_call: TRBJ1-5; clone_size: few; d_call: -; v_call: TRBV7-9; cdr3_aa: CASSLGGAPTQHF; cdr3_nt: TGTGCCAGCAGCTTAGGAGGGGCCCCCACCCAGCATTTT
j_call: TRBJ1-1; clone_size: -; d_call: -; v_call: TRBV2; cdr3_aa: CASSGIRNRYTEAFF; cdr3_nt: TGTGCCAGCAGTGGTATCAGGAATAGATACACTGAAGCTTTCTTT
j_call: TRBJ2-1; clone_size: many; d_call: -; v_call: TRBV12-3/TRBV12-4; cdr3_aa: CASSFGPPQFF; cdr3_nt: TGTGCCAGCAGTTTTGGGCCCCCCCAGTTCTTC